This is a list of T cell receptor beta chains from one sample in a study of technical replicates of blood from a few donors. Repertoires were generated with immunoSEQ multiplex PCR, while TCRdb's copy carries only in-frame clones and drops some. The sample holds just over 95,000 clones, about 95% seen once. The specimen was T cells isolated from PBMCs. The receptor set was obtained from a human donor in good health. The CDR3 runs from the conserved cysteine through the conserved F or W. D genes are given only for firm matches. The listing skips clone size in some rows; elsewhere it reads once, few, many or a size class.

clone_size: NA
j_call: TRBJ2-3
d_call: NA
v_call: TRBV21-1
cdr3_aa: CASSKGVRGRRSADAQYF
cdr3_nt: TGTGCCAGCAGCAAAGGTGTCCGGGGAAGACGTTCGGCAGATGCGCAGTATTTT

clone_size: once
j_call: TRBJ2-1
d_call: TRBD1
v_call: TRBV19
cdr3_aa: CASSIWDRGVEQFF
cdr3_nt: TGTGCCAGTAGTATCTGGGACAGGGGGGTTGAGCAGTTCTTC

clone_size: NA
j_call: TRBJ2-5
d_call: NA
v_call: TRBV6-4
cdr3_aa: CASSRDLQETQYF
cdr3_nt: TGTGCCAGCAGCCGGGACTTACAAGAGACCCAGTACTTC

clone_size: NA
j_call: TRBJ2-7
d_call: TRBD2
v_call: TRBV6-6
cdr3_aa: CASTGLAGVYEQYF
cdr3_nt: TGTGCCAGCACCGGACTAGCGGGAGTCTACGAGCAGTACTTC

clone_size: NA
j_call: TRBJ2-1
d_call: NA
v_call: TRBV19
cdr3_aa: CASSIDLPIWSSYNEQFF
cdr3_nt: TGTGCCAGTAGTATAGATCTCCCAATTTGGAGCTCCTACAATGAGCAGTTCTTC

clone_size: NA
j_call: TRBJ2-3
d_call: TRBD2
v_call: TRBV11-2
cdr3_aa: CASSPPSGGTDTQYF
cdr3_nt: TGTGCCAGCAGCCCGCCTAGCGGGGGGACAGATACGCAGTATTTT

clone_size: NA
j_call: TRBJ2-3
d_call: TRBD2
v_call: TRBV7-2
cdr3_aa: CASSQRLAGAGADTQYF
cdr3_nt: TGTGCCAGCAGCCAACGACTAGCGGGAGCAGGCGCAGATACGCAGTATTTT

clone_size: NA
j_call: TRBJ2-3
d_call: NA
v_call: TRBV5-1
cdr3_aa: CASSLGGESTDTQYF
cdr3_nt: TGCGCCAGCAGCTTGGGGGGGGAGTCAACAGATACGCAGTATTTT

clone_size: NA
j_call: TRBJ1-6
d_call: NA
v_call: TRBV10-3
cdr3_aa: CATRGIGTNSPLHF
cdr3_nt: TGTGCCACCCGGGGGATCGGGACGAATTCACCCCTCCACTTT

clone_size: NA
j_call: TRBJ2-1
d_call: NA
v_call: TRBV9
cdr3_aa: CASSLRERDEQFF
cdr3_nt: TGTGCCAGCAGCTTACGAGAGAGGGATGAGCAGTTCTTC

clone_size: once
j_call: TRBJ2-2
d_call: TRBD2
v_call: TRBV4-2
cdr3_aa: CASSQDAHSGSAGELFF
cdr3_nt: TGTGCCAGCAGCCAAGATGCCCATAGCGGGAGCGCCGGGGAGCTGTTTTTT

clone_size: NA
j_call: TRBJ2-7
d_call: NA
v_call: TRBV11-3
cdr3_aa: CASSLLFSQFYYEQYF
cdr3_nt: TGTGCCAGCAGCTTATTATTCTCCCAGTTTTACTACGAGCAGTACTTC

clone_size: few
j_call: TRBJ1-2
d_call: NA
v_call: TRBV27
cdr3_aa: CASTVAGPGNYGYTF
cdr3_nt: TGTGCCAGCACAGTTGCAGGGCCTGGTAACTATGGCTACACCTTC

clone_size: NA
j_call: TRBJ2-3
d_call: NA
v_call: TRBV4-2
cdr3_aa: CASSQENFPTDTQYF
cdr3_nt: TGTGCCAGCAGCCAAGAAAACTTCCCCACAGATACGCAGTATTTT

clone_size: NA
j_call: TRBJ2-7
d_call: NA
v_call: TRBV7-6
cdr3_aa: CASSLLTSYEQYF
cdr3_nt: TGTGCCAGCAGCTTACTGACTTCTTACGAGCAGTACTTC

clone_size: NA
j_call: TRBJ2-7
d_call: TRBD1
v_call: TRBV9
cdr3_aa: CASSVAGTGFFYEQYF
cdr3_nt: TGTGCCAGCAGCGTGGCCGGGACAGGGTTTTTCTACGAGCAGTACTTC

clone_size: NA
j_call: TRBJ2-1
d_call: TRBD1
v_call: TRBV7-3
cdr3_aa: CASSLTHLTGGNEQFF
cdr3_nt: TGTGCCAGCAGCTTAACCCACTTGACAGGGGGGAATGAGCAGTTCTTC

clone_size: NA
j_call: TRBJ2-2
d_call: TRBD1
v_call: TRBV10-3
cdr3_aa: CAINKDRGRESGELFF
cdr3_nt: TGTGCCATCAACAAAGACAGGGGGCGCGAATCCGGGGAGCTGTTTTTT

clone_size: NA
j_call: TRBJ2-1
d_call: NA
v_call: TRBV5-1
cdr3_aa: CASSLGTSSEKVVEQFF
cdr3_nt: TGCGCCAGCAGCTTGGGTACTAGCTCGGAGAAGGTTGTTGAGCAGTTCTTC

clone_size: NA
j_call: TRBJ2-2
d_call: NA
v_call: TRBV10-1
cdr3_aa: CAIGHRGGTGELFF
cdr3_nt: TGCGCCATTGGCCACAGGGGAGGCACCGGGGAGCTGTTTTTT

clone_size: NA
j_call: TRBJ2-1
d_call: NA
v_call: TRBV6-6
cdr3_aa: CASSYPDNEQFF
cdr3_nt: TGTGCCAGCAGTTACCCTGACAATGAGCAGTTCTTC

clone_size: once
j_call: TRBJ1-1
d_call: NA
v_call: TRBV18
cdr3_aa: CASSPPPGSGDTEAFF
cdr3_nt: TGTGCCAGCTCACCACCTCCAGGGTCTGGGGACACTGAAGCTTTCTTT

clone_size: NA
j_call: TRBJ2-7
d_call: TRBD2
v_call: TRBV2
cdr3_aa: CASSDPGLAASYEQYF
cdr3_nt: TGTGCCAGCAGTGACCCGGGACTAGCGGCCTCCTACGAGCAGTACTTC

clone_size: NA
j_call: TRBJ2-5
d_call: NA
v_call: TRBV13
cdr3_aa: CASSLEGSLAEETQYF
cdr3_nt: TGTGCCAGCAGCTTAGAGGGTTCCCTAGCAGAAGAGACCCAGTACTTC

clone_size: NA
j_call: TRBJ2-7
d_call: NA
v_call: TRBV27
cdr3_aa: CASSLSLSYEQYF
cdr3_nt: TGTGCCAGCAGTTTATCTCTGAGCTACGAGCAGTACTTC

clone_size: NA
j_call: TRBJ2-1
d_call: NA
v_call: TRBV14
cdr3_aa: CASSPLQGSYNEQFF
cdr3_nt: TGTGCCAGCAGCCCCCTCCAGGGATCCTACAATGAGCAGTTCTTC

clone_size: once
j_call: TRBJ2-7
d_call: TRBD2
v_call: TRBV5-1
cdr3_aa: CASSVQLAEKGEQYF
cdr3_nt: TGCGCCAGCAGCGTCCAACTAGCGGAAAAAGGCGAGCAGTACTTC

clone_size: NA
j_call: TRBJ1-4
d_call: TRBD1
v_call: TRBV9
cdr3_aa: CASSVGDSATNEKLFF
cdr3_nt: TGTGCCAGCAGCGTAGGGGACAGTGCAACTAATGAAAAACTGTTTTTT

clone_size: NA
j_call: TRBJ2-7
d_call: TRBD1
v_call: TRBV30
cdr3_aa: CAWSGGDRGFSEQYF
cdr3_nt: TGTGCCTGGAGTGGGGGAGACAGGGGATTTAGCGAGCAGTACTTC

clone_size: NA
j_call: TRBJ1-4
d_call: NA
v_call: TRBV7-9
cdr3_aa: CASSWRATNEKLFF
cdr3_nt: TGTGCCAGCAGCTGGAGGGCAACTAATGAAAAACTGTTTTTT

clone_size: NA
j_call: TRBJ1-5
d_call: NA
v_call: TRBV10-2
cdr3_aa: CASRTTADSNQPQHF
cdr3_nt: TGCGCCAGCAGAACGACAGCAGATAGCAATCAGCCCCAGCATTTT

clone_size: NA
j_call: TRBJ1-4
d_call: NA
v_call: TRBV7-2
cdr3_aa: CASRQSYWESNEKLFF
cdr3_nt: TGTGCCAGCAGACAAAGCTACTGGGAGTCTAATGAAAAACTGTTTTTT

clone_size: NA
j_call: TRBJ2-5
d_call: TRBD2
v_call: TRBV28
cdr3_aa: CASSSAGIQETQYF
cdr3_nt: TGTGCCAGCAGTTCAGCGGGAATACAAGAGACCCAGTACTTC

clone_size: NA
j_call: TRBJ2-7
d_call: TRBD1
v_call: TRBV27
cdr3_aa: CASSPRDRGTVAGGMFPSEQYF
cdr3_nt: TGTGCCAGCAGTCCGCGGGACAGGGGGACCGTGGCGGGAGGTATGTTCCCCTCCGAGCAGTACTTC

clone_size: NA
j_call: TRBJ2-5
d_call: TRBD2
v_call: TRBV5-4
cdr3_aa: CASSFGLAGGETQYF
cdr3_nt: TGTGCCAGCAGCTTCGGACTAGCGGGAGGGGAGACCCAGTACTTC

clone_size: NA
j_call: TRBJ2-7
d_call: NA
v_call: TRBV16
cdr3_aa: CASSQSGASYEQYF
cdr3_nt: TGTGCCAGCAGCCAGTCAGGGGCCTCCTACGAGCAGTACTTC

clone_size: once
j_call: TRBJ2-3
d_call: NA
v_call: TRBV30
cdr3_aa: CAWKNSLRGTDTQYF
cdr3_nt: TGTGCCTGGAAAAACAGCCTCAGGGGCACAGATACGCAGTATTTT

clone_size: once
j_call: TRBJ1-1
d_call: NA
v_call: TRBV9
cdr3_aa: CASSVDSRGGTEAFF
cdr3_nt: TGTGCCAGCAGCGTAGATAGTAGGGGGGGCACTGAAGCTTTCTTT

clone_size: NA
j_call: TRBJ2-5
d_call: NA
v_call: TRBV30
cdr3_aa: CAWSSMETQYF
cdr3_nt: TGTGCCTGGAGTTCAATGGAGACCCAGTACTTC

clone_size: NA
j_call: TRBJ1-2
d_call: TRBD1
v_call: TRBV10-3
cdr3_aa: CAISAGQGYGYTF
cdr3_nt: TGTGCCATCAGTGCGGGACAGGGGTACGGCTACACCTTC

clone_size: NA
j_call: TRBJ2-1
d_call: NA
v_call: TRBV4-3
cdr3_aa: CASSQVRYEQFF
cdr3_nt: TGCGCCAGCAGCCAAGTCCGCTACGAGCAGTTCTTC

clone_size: NA
j_call: TRBJ1-4
d_call: NA
v_call: TRBV2
cdr3_aa: CASNPRGATNEKLFF
cdr3_nt: TGTGCCAGCAATCCCAGAGGTGCAACTAATGAAAAACTGTTTTTT

clone_size: NA
j_call: TRBJ2-7
d_call: NA
v_call: TRBV27
cdr3_aa: CASSLGGSLYEQYF
cdr3_nt: TGTGCCAGCAGTTTAGGAGGGAGTTTGTACGAGCAGTACTTC

clone_size: NA
j_call: TRBJ2-3
d_call: NA
v_call: TRBV9
cdr3_aa: CASSVSWDILTQYF
cdr3_nt: TGTGCCAGCAGCGTATCATGGGACATCCTCACGCAGTATTTT

clone_size: NA
j_call: TRBJ2-7
d_call: TRBD2
v_call: TRBV9
cdr3_aa: CASSVGGLGLADYEQYF
cdr3_nt: TGTGCCAGCAGCGTAGGAGGCTTGGGACTAGCGGATTACGAGCAGTACTTC

clone_size: NA
j_call: TRBJ2-1
d_call: TRBD2
v_call: TRBV4-2
cdr3_aa: CASSSRLAGGSYNEQFF
cdr3_nt: TGTGCCAGCAGCAGCCGACTAGCGGGAGGGTCCTACAATGAGCAGTTCTTC

clone_size: once
j_call: TRBJ2-3
d_call: NA
v_call: TRBV6-1
cdr3_aa: CASSDRGAISTDTQYF
cdr3_nt: TGTGCCAGCAGTGACCGGGGGGCAATTAGCACAGATACGCAGTATTTT

clone_size: NA
j_call: TRBJ2-1
d_call: NA
v_call: TRBV5-6
cdr3_aa: CASSLLPTTNEQFF
cdr3_nt: TGTGCCAGCAGCTTGTTACCGACTACCAATGAGCAGTTCTTC

clone_size: NA
j_call: TRBJ2-3
d_call: TRBD1
v_call: TRBV30
cdr3_aa: CAWSVGFQGEADTQYF
cdr3_nt: TGTGCCTGGAGTGTAGGCTTCCAGGGGGAAGCAGATACGCAGTATTTT

clone_size: NA
j_call: TRBJ1-2
d_call: NA
v_call: TRBV6-5
cdr3_aa: CASRQIGTNYGYTF
cdr3_nt: TGTGCCAGCAGACAAATCGGGACAAACTATGGCTACACCTTC

clone_size: NA
j_call: TRBJ2-5
d_call: TRBD2
v_call: TRBV6-6
cdr3_aa: CASSYEGRAGKETQYF
cdr3_nt: TGTGCCAGCAGTTACGAGGGGAGGGCCGGGAAAGAGACCCAGTACTTC

clone_size: NA
j_call: TRBJ2-1
d_call: NA
v_call: TRBV10-3
cdr3_aa: CAISDVQGADNEQFF
cdr3_nt: TGTGCCATCAGTGATGTTCAAGGGGCCGACAATGAGCAGTTCTTC

clone_size: NA
j_call: TRBJ2-1
d_call: TRBD1
v_call: TRBV29-1
cdr3_aa: CSVDDRENEQFF
cdr3_nt: TGCAGCGTTGACGACAGGGAGAATGAGCAGTTCTTC

clone_size: NA
j_call: TRBJ1-2
d_call: NA
v_call: TRBV16
cdr3_aa: CASSQWQGNYGYTF
cdr3_nt: TGTGCCAGCAGCCAATGGCAGGGCAACTATGGCTACACCTTC

clone_size: NA
j_call: TRBJ1-2
d_call: NA
v_call: TRBV9
cdr3_aa: CASSAGSGGYTF
cdr3_nt: TGTGCCAGCAGCGCAGGGTCTGGGGGCTACACCTTC

clone_size: NA
j_call: TRBJ2-3
d_call: NA
v_call: TRBV7-2
cdr3_aa: CASSLVGAPTDTQYF
cdr3_nt: TGTGCCAGCAGCTTAGTGGGGGCACCCACAGATACGCAGTATTTT

clone_size: NA
j_call: TRBJ2-1
d_call: TRBD2
v_call: TRBV5-4
cdr3_aa: CASSRSGSSYNEQFF
cdr3_nt: TGTGCCAGCAGTCGGAGCGGGAGCTCCTACAATGAGCAGTTCTTC

clone_size: NA
j_call: TRBJ2-1
d_call: TRBD2
v_call: TRBV19
cdr3_aa: CASRVSTSGSRNEQFF
cdr3_nt: TGTGCCAGTAGGGTCTCCACTAGCGGGAGTCGGAATGAGCAGTTCTTC

clone_size: NA
j_call: TRBJ2-2
d_call: TRBD2
v_call: TRBV28
cdr3_aa: CASTLHGLAGEGTGELFF
cdr3_nt: TGTGCCAGCACCTTGCACGGACTAGCGGGAGAAGGAACCGGGGAGCTGTTTTTT